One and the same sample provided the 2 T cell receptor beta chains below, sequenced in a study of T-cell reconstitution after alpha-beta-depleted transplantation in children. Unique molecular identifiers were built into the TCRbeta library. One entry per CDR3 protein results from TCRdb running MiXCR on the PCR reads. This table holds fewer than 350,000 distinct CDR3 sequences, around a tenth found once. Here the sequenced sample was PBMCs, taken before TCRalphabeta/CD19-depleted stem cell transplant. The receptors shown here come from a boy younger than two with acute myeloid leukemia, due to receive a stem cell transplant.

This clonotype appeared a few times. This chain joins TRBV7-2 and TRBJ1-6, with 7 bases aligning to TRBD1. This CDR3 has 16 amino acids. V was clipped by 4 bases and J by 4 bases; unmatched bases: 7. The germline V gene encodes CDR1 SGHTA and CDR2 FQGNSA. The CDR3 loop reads CASSSKGALYNSPLHF. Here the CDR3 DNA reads TGTGCCAGCAGCTCAAAGGGGGCTCTTTATAATTCACCCCTCCACTTT.

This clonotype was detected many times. CDR3 loop: CATSEGTAEPQHF. CDR3 coding DNA: TGTGCCACCAGTGAAGGGACCGCAGAGCCCCAGCATTTT. This chain uses TRBV24-1 with TRBJ1-5; D is perhaps TRBD1 (5 bases). CDR1 KGHDR and CDR2 SFDVKD come from the germline V gene. The CDR3 length is 13 residues. Trimming stripped 4 bases from V and 8 bases from J, with 11 bases between.